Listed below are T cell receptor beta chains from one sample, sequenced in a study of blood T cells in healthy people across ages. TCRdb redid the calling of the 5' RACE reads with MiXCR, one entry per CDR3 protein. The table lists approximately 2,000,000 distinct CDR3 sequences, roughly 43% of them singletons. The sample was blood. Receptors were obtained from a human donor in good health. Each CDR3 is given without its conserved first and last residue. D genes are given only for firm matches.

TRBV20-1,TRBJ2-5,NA,SARNTMEVKLRETQY
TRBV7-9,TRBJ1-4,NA,VTAVIATNEKLF
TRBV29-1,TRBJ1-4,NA,SVEVGRGNEKLF
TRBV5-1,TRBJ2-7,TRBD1,ASSPAGQGVEQY
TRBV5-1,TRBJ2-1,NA,ASSLGGRPNEQF
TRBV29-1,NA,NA,SVEGRSYNEQY
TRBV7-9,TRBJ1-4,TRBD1,ASSSNYRGRLEKLF
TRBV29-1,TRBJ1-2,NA,SVEPGNNYGYT
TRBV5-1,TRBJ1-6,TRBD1,ASSFETTQTGAPLH
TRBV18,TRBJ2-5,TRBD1,ASSPGQQETQY
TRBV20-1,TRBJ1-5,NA,SATPGSVQPQH
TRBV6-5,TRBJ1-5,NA,ASSYSKDQPQH
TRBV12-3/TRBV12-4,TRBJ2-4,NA,ASNAELAKNIQY
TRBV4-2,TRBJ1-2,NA,ASSQAETWDGYT
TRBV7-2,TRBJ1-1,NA,ASSLIPGGTEAF
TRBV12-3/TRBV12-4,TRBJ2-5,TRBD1,ASGKRTGEYQETQY
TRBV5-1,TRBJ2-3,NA,ASSLATEGDTQY
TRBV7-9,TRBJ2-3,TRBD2,ASSPLPGGAVGTDTQY
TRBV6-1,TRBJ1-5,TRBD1,ASREPGGRNQPQH
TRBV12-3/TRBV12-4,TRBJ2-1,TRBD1,ASSSRQGAGNEQF
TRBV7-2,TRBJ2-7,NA,ASSQRSKGPYEQY
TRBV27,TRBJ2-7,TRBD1,ASSRQGGFYEQY
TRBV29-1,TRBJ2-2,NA,SVGEQPNTGELF
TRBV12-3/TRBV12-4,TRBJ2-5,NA,ASSFMAQETQY
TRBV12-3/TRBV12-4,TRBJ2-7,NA,ASHSEANLYEQY
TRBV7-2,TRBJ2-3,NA,ASSLTGDRTDTQY